This TCR beta chain is from a study of blood T cell repertoires in COVID-19. Study background: The samples span acute and convalescent COVID-19 from the United States, Italy and Spain.

CDR1 and CDR2 from the germline V gene are MNHNS and SASEGT. The CDR3 loop spans 18 amino acids. With 1 base clipped from V and 5 bases from J, the junction kept 12 bases outside the gene matches. Generated by immunoSEQ multiplex PCR, the TCRdb table keeps only in-frame clones and is missing some. This sample has fewer than 250,000 clones; 80% to 90% occur once, and the top ten carry about 3.8%. The sequenced sample was PBMCs or T cells enriched from blood (not recorded which). The sequence came from a woman between 35 and 50 years old with acute COVID-19. This chain connects TRBV6-1 to TRBJ1-2, with 11 bases that match TRBD1. CDR3 DNA sequence: TGTGCCAGCAGTGAAGTGGTGGGACAGGGGGTGTATAGGTATGGCTACACCTTC. Translating gives CASSEVVGQGVYRYGYTF.